The sequence of this T cell receptor (beta chain) was determined in a study of blood T cell repertoires in COVID-19. As processed by the authors: Reference gene primers were amplified, and this amplification served to estimate nucleated cell counts. TCRdb keeps only in-frame clones here, not all; method: immunoSEQ multiplex PCR. The V and J calls and clone size are taken from that table; D and trimming were inferred from the DNA. Of 310,000 or so clones listed, around 86% were seen once; the top ten hold under 11%. A few counts support this clone. In terms of age and location, participants ranged from about 18 to 89 years and lived in about two dozen US areas. Participant-given clinical history determined each cohort assignment. The germline CDR1 and CDR2 sequences are GTSNPN and SVGIG (reference sequence). The V gene end was trimmed by 3 bases and the J gene end by 6 bases; junction bases not matched to a gene: 10. This CDR3 has 15 amino acids.

This receptor was taken from a woman under 30 who had recovered from COVID-19. The rearrangement links TRBV30 to TRBJ2-2, with 7 positions matching TRBD1. Sequences were obtained from PBMCs or T cells enriched from blood (not recorded which). The CDR3 bases are TGTGCCTGGAGGACCCTCGGACAGGAGTCCGGGGAGCTGTTTTTT. Protein sequence: CAWRTLGQESGELFF.